Listed here are 14 T cell receptor beta chains from one sample, sequenced in a study of cytomegalovirus exposure and HLA in healthy donors. A multiplex PCR was run with 60 Vbeta primers and 13 Jbeta primers. Method: immunoSEQ multiplex PCR; TCRdb's copy keeps in-frame clones and lacks some. The sample carries hundreds of thousands of clones, 77% recorded once. The sample taken for sequencing was PBMCs. The source is a woman between 55 and 75 years old in good health and CMV-seropositive.

The chain recombines TRBV9 with TRBJ1-2; no clear D gene. The CDR3 sequence is 13 residues long. Trimming left V 4 bases short and J 5 bases short, with 12 bases between. Germline V lookup: CDR1 SGDLS, CDR2 YYNGEE. The CDR3 DNA reads as TGTGCCAGCAGCTCAACGACCGGGTATGGCTACACCTTC. This translates into CASSSTTGYGYTF.

CDR3 sequence: CASSLPGTVSNEQFF. The CDR3 DNA is TGTGCCAGCAGTTTGCCCGGGACAGTGTCCAATGAGCAGTTCTTC. The rearrangement uses TRBV27 and TRBJ2-1, with TRBD1 matching 7 bases. The CDR3 consists of 15 residues. The germline gives CDR1 MNHEY, CDR2 SMNVEV (reference sequence). The J segment lost 6 bases and the V segment lost 3 bases, leaving 8 bases of the junction unmatched.

V gene TRBV6-1 combines with J gene TRBJ2-7; 11 bases fit TRBD1. Germline lookup yields CDR1 MNHNS and CDR2 SASEGT. CDR3 length: 13 amino acids. Trimming removed 6 bases from V and 7 bases from J; junction bases left unmatched: 5. CDR3 nucleotides: TGTGCCAGCAGGGGGACAGGGGGGTGGGAGCAGTACTTC. Amino acids: CASRGTGGWEQYF.

The chain employs TRBV7-6 and TRBJ1-2; 7 nucleotides line up with TRBD1. Per the germline V gene, CDR1 is SGHVS and CDR2 is FNYEAQ. This CDR3 region has 13 residues. J was trimmed by 9 bases and V by 5 bases; bases with no gene match: 9. The CDR3 DNA reads as TGTGCCAGCAGCCCGGGACAGCAAAGGAGCTACACCTTC. Protein sequence: CASSPGQQRSYTF.

The V gene is TRBV5-1, the J gene TRBJ1-2, with 9 bases aligning to TRBD1. Germline-derived CDR1 and CDR2 are SGHRS and YFSETQ. This CDR3 comprises 14 residues. V was clipped by 2 bases and J by 6 bases; unmatched bases: 5. The CDR3 sequence: CASSFIGQGNGYTF. The CDR3 DNA reads TGCGCCAGCAGCTTCATTGGACAGGGGAATGGCTACACCTTC.

The V call is TRBV5-1, the J call TRBJ2-1; the D gene is possibly TRBD2 (6 bases). CDR1 SGHRS and CDR2 YFSETQ come from the germline V gene. This CDR3 comprises 15 residues. The germline V and J ends were trimmed by 4 bases and 4 bases, with 15 bases remaining between them. The CDR3 coding sequence is TGCGCCAGCAGCCGGGGAGCGGGCGATTACAATGAGCAGTTCTTC. Encoded protein: CASSRGAGDYNEQFF.

The V call is TRBV30, the J call TRBJ1-6; weak D call: TRBD1 (5 bases). The CDR3 spans 15 residues. Trimming took 4 bases from V and 10 from J, leaving 20 bases between them. Germline V lookup: CDR1 GTSNPN, CDR2 SVGIG (reference sequence). CDR3 in DNA: TGTGCCTGGATCCCAGGGCCGGGGGGGAGCTCACCCCTCCACTTT. It encodes CAWIPGPGGSSPLHF.

The chain joins TRBV15 to TRBJ2-1, with TRBD2 matching 7 bases. Germline values: CDR1 LNHNV, CDR2 YYDKDF (reference sequence). CDR3 length: 14 residues. Trimming took 7 bases from V and 2 from J; bases not matched to a gene: 5. The CDR3 spells CATNGGDAYNEQFF. CDR3 sequence (DNA): TGTGCCACCAATGGGGGGGATGCCTACAATGAGCAGTTCTTC. The whole variable domain, filled in from reference TRBV15 and TRBJ2-1, reads DAMVIQNPRYQVTQFGKPVTLSCSQTLNHNVMYWYQQKSSQAPKLLFHYYDKDFNNEADTPDNFQSRRPNTSFCFLDIRSPGLGDTAMYLCATNGGDAYNEQFFGPGTRLTVL.

This chain joins TRBV15 and TRBJ1-2, with 10 bases that match TRBD1. V shed 4 bases, J shed 0 bases, and the junction held 8 bases outside the gene matches. Per the germline V gene, CDR1 is LNHNV and CDR2 is YYDKDF (reference sequence). The CDR3 totals 17 residues. CDR3 nucleotides: TGTGCCACCAGCAACCCGGACAGGGGGTCCGCTAACTATGGCTACACCTTC. Its translation is CATSNPDRGSANYGYTF.

This clone has more than one count but fewer than ten. V is TRBV5-1 and J is TRBJ1-2; 9 bases are a match to TRBD1. Looked up from germline, CDR1 is SGHRS and CDR2 is YFSETQ. V shed 4 bases and J 7 bases; nucleotides not matched to a gene: 8. The CDR3 spans 14 residues. The CDR3 protein is CASSPPGTGLGYTF. DNA for the CDR3: TGCGCCAGCAGCCCGCCCGGGACAGGGCTTGGCTACACCTTC.

Regarding this clone: One end of the junction fails to match germline, which may point to a read error. The chain has TRBV10-3 and TRBJ2-7, with D possibly matching TRBD2 (6 bases). This CDR3 has 12 amino acids. The germline V gene encodes CDR1 ENHRY and CDR2 SYGVKD. CDR3 nucleotide sequence: TGTGCCATGAGTGGGCGGGGTGACGAGCAGTACTTC. It codes for CAMSGRGDEQYF.

V gene TRBV2 combines with J gene TRBJ2-7; tentative D call: TRBD2 (5 bases). V was shortened by 8 bases and J by 3 bases, with 17 bases between the two germline ends. There are 14 residues in the CDR3. The germline CDR1 and CDR2 sequences are SNHLY and FYNNEI. CDR3 coding DNA: TGTGCCAGCCAAAACGATGGAGGCAACTACGAGCAGTACTTC. It encodes CASQNDGGNYEQYF.

V usage is TRBV30 and J usage is TRBJ2-3; TRBD1 matches 10 bases. V shed 2 bases and J 8 bases; nucleotides not matched to a gene: 4. CDR3 length: 13 residues. The germline V gene encodes CDR1 GTSNPN and CDR2 SVGIG (reference sequence). The CDR3 here is CAWSSGQGGTQYF. The CDR3 region has the DNA TGTGCCTGGAGTTCAGGACAGGGGGGTACGCAGTATTTT. The complete variable domain, with remaining parts taken from reference TRBV30 and TRBJ2-3, reads SQTIHQWPATLVQPVGSPLSLECTVEGTSNPNLYWYRQAAGRGLQLLFYSVGIGQISSEVPQNLSASRPQDRQFILSSKKLLLSDSGFYLCAWSSGQGGTQYFGPGTRLTVL.

The chain combines TRBV27 with TRBJ2-7; 7 bases agree with TRBD1. Germline trimming cut 5 bases from V and 5 bases from J; bases unmatched to any gene: 12. CDR1 and CDR2 from the germline V gene are MNHEY and SMNVEV (reference sequence). CDR3 length equals 15 residues. CDR3 DNA sequence: TGTGCCAGCAGTCCGTTCCTTACAGGGGCCCACGAGCAGTACTTC. It is translated as CASSPFLTGAHEQYF.